The 19 T cell receptor beta chains reported below all come from one sample, sequenced in a study of beta chain features in type 1 diabetes (dated by TCRdb to 2017 to 2018). Findings and caveats that apply to the study as a whole: Type 1 diabetes patients showed a moderate but significant shortening of TCRB CDR3 length in all four CD4+ subsets.

These receptors' antigens are unknown. The library was made by the immunoSEQ multiplex PCR assay. The High Capacity cDNA Reverse Transcription Kit was used to reverse transcribe all of the isolated RNA, meaning that expressed TCRB transcripts were what got sequenced. As stored in TCRdb, this immuneACCESS dataset retains in-frame rearrangements with V and J assigned. A fraction of the clones does not appear; measured against another copy, unresolved V genes explain less than half of the discrepancy, and the remainder lacks a known reason. Within this sample are about 360,000 clones, with around 12% of them counted one time only. The top ten clones comprise around 0.01% of the sample. The sequenced sample was naive CD4+ T cells from blood. Read against the paper, the sample's cell subset or site label means: true naive CD4+ T cells. These receptors came from a woman aged 18-29 years with type 1 diabetes.

The chain is built from TRBV2 and TRBJ2-1; TRBD2 aligns across 10 bases. Trimming removed 8 bases from V and 4 bases from J; junction bases left unmatched: 8. The CDR3 is made up of 15 amino acids. The germline V gene encodes CDR1 SNHLY and CDR2 FYNNEI. The CDR3 DNA is TGTGCCAGCGGTACCGCTAGCGGGGGTTACAATGAGCAGTTCTTC. It codes for CASGTASGGYNEQFF.

This chain joins TRBV27 and TRBJ2-3, with D possibly TRBD2 on 6 matching bases. This CDR3 spans 16 amino acids. CDR1 and CDR2 from the germline V gene are MNHEY and SMNVEV (reference sequence). V lost 3 bases and J 4 bases, leaving 17 bases between the germline ends. In DNA form, the CDR3 reads TGTGCCAGCAGTTTCCCGGGGGTAACGGGTCCAGATACGCAGTATTTT. Protein: CASSFPGVTGPDTQYF.

V is TRBV6-5 and J is TRBJ1-1, with TRBD1 as a possible D gene (5 bases). The CDR3 sequence is 14 residues long. With 2 bases removed from V and 5 bases from J, the gap between germline ends came to 12 bases. Germline-derived CDR1 and CDR2 are MNHEY and SVGAGI. The CDR3, as DNA: TGTGCCAGCAGTTACCGTGTCGGGGGAACTGAAGCTTTCTTT. Its protein product is CASSYRVGGTEAFF.

Worth noting for this clone: A junction boundary mismatches the germline segment, possibly from a read error. V usage is TRBV28 and J usage is TRBJ2-1; the match to TRBD2 covers 8 bases. This CDR3 contains 14 residues. The germline V gene encodes CDR1 MDHEN and CDR2 SYDVKM. CDR3 loop: CASTLAGKRTEQFF. The CDR3 coding sequence is TGTGCCAGCACTTTAGCGGGAAAAAGGACTGAGCAGTTCTTC.

V usage is TRBV7-2 and J usage is TRBJ1-1; D is unclear. The CDR3 has 14 amino acids. Germline V lookup: CDR1 SGHTA, CDR2 FQGNSA. V was pared by 6 bases and J by 5 bases, with 16 bases between. The CDR3: CASRPRGVVTEAFF. For the CDR3, the DNA is TGTGCCAGCAGGCCACGGGGAGTGGTTACTGAAGCTTTCTTT.

The rearrangement joins TRBV4-3 to TRBJ2-7; the D is unclear. CDR3 length equals 15 residues. CDR1 is LGHNA, CDR2 YSLEER, per germline. V shed 0 bases and J shed 5 bases, with 14 bases lying between them. CDR3 coding DNA: TGCGCCAGCAGCCAAGAGGCCAGGAATGTCCACGAGCAGTACTTC. This translates into CASSQEARNVHEQYF.

The V gene is TRBV6-5, the J gene TRBJ1-1, with a weak D call TRBD1 (6 bases). The CDR3 is 15 amino acids. V dropped 6 bases and J dropped 4 bases, with 18 bases sitting between them. CDR1 and CDR2 from the germline V gene are MNHEY and SVGAGI. The CDR3 loop is CASSANRVWSTEAFF. Here the CDR3 DNA reads TGTGCCAGCAGCGCAAACAGGGTCTGGTCCACTGAAGCTTTCTTT.

This clone showed up just a few times. The CDR3 sequence: CASSLLSSTGTRKQYF. As DNA, the CDR3 is TGTGCCAGCAGCTTACTCTCCTCGACAGGGACGAGGAAGCAGTACTTC. The chain links TRBV7-9 to TRBJ2-7; TRBD1 aligns across 7 bases. Germline V gene data show CDR1 as SEHNR and CDR2 as FQNEAQ (reference sequence). V lost 2 bases and J lost 8; bases outside the gene matches: 15. This CDR3 comprises 16 residues. Combining the CDR3 with reference TRBV7-9 and TRBJ2-7 gives the whole variable domain DTGVSQNPRHKITKRGQNVTFRCDPISEHNRLYWYRQTLGQGPEFLTYFQNEAQLEKSRLLSDRFSAERPKGSFSTLEIQRTEQGDSAMYLCASSLLSSTGTRKQYFGPGTRLTVT.

A few counts support this clone. This rearrangement joins TRBV5-6 to TRBJ2-1; TRBD2 might be the D (7 bases). Trimming stripped 6 bases from V and 6 bases from J, with 22 bases between. Germline-derived CDR1 and CDR2 are SGHDT and YYEEEE. The CDR3 length is 16 residues. The CDR3 DNA sequence: TGTGCCAGCACCCCCGGAGTTCGGGGGGCCTTCAATGAGCAGTTCTTC. Protein: CASTPGVRGAFNEQFF. Looking up the rest from reference TRBV5-6 and TRBJ2-1 gives the full variable domain: DAGVTQSPTHLIKTRGQQVTLRCSPKSGHDTVSWYQQALGQGPQFIFQYYEEEERQRGNFPDRFSGHQFPNYSSELNVNALLLGDSALYLCASTPGVRGAFNEQFFGPGTRLTVL.

The table lists this clone with a count of one. The chain couples TRBV18 to TRBJ2-7, with 11 bases that match TRBD1. The CDR3 runs to 16 residues. Germline V gives CDR1 KGHSH, CDR2 LQKENI. J lost 3 bases, V lost 3 bases, and 7 bases had no gene match. The DNA for the CDR3 is TGTGCCAGCTCACCTGTGACCGGGACAGGGGGCTACGAGCAGTACTTC. This encodes CASSPVTGTGGYEQYF. Filled out from reference TRBV18 and TRBJ2-7, the complete variable domain reads NAGVMQNPRHLVRRRGQEARLRCSPMKGHSHVYWYRQLPEEGLKFMVYLQKENIIDESGMPKERFSAEFPKEGPSILRIQQVVRGDSAAYFCASSPVTGTGGYEQYFGPGTRLTVT.

This clone came up a few times. The chain joins TRBV5-1 to TRBJ1-2, with D possibly TRBD1 on 6 matching bases. Per germline, CDR1 SGHRS and CDR2 YFSETQ. V was clipped by 4 bases and J by 3 bases, with 16 bases between them. The CDR3 spans 15 residues. CDR3 sequence reads: CASSEQGGLDYGYTF. CDR3 sequence (DNA): TGCGCCAGCAGCGAACAGGGCGGATTGGACTATGGCTACACCTTC.

This chain joins TRBV6-5 and TRBJ2-7; maybe TRBD2 (7 bases). CDR3 length: 14 residues. Germline CDR1 and CDR2: MNHEY and SVGAGI. V dropped 7 bases and J dropped 4 bases, with 17 bases sitting between them. The CDR3 loop reads CASTHYKGGYEQYF. In DNA form, the CDR3 reads TGTGCCAGCACTCACTACAAGGGGGGGTACGAGCAGTACTTC.

The chain employs TRBV28 and TRBJ1-2, with 9 bases that match TRBD1. The germline CDR1 and CDR2 sequences are MDHEN and SYDVKM. The CDR3 has 13 amino acids. J gave up 8 bases and V 6 bases, and 7 bases lay outside the gene matches. The CDR3 protein is CASRVQGARGYTF. CDR3 DNA sequence: TGTGCCAGCAGGGTACAGGGGGCTAGAGGCTACACCTTC.

V usage is TRBV5-1 and J usage is TRBJ1-1; D perhaps matches TRBD1 (5 bases). The germline V gene encodes CDR1 SGHRS and CDR2 YFSETQ. Trimming left V 1 base short and J 1 base short, with 8 bases between. The CDR3 length is 14 residues. CDR3 region: CASSLPTENTEAFF. The CDR3, as DNA: TGCGCCAGCAGCTTGCCGACAGAGAACACTGAAGCTTTCTTT. Combining the CDR3 with reference TRBV5-1 and TRBJ1-1 gives the whole variable domain KAGVTQTPRYLIKTRGQQVTLSCSPISGHRSVSWYQQTPGQGLQFLFEYFSETQRNKGNFPGRFSGRQFSNSRSEMNVSTLELGDSALYLCASSLPTENTEAFFGQGTRLTVV.

The chain combines TRBV30 with TRBJ1-5; no definite D call. Germline V lookup: CDR1 GTSNPN, CDR2 SVGIG (reference sequence). The V end was cut by 5 bases, the J end by 0 bases, with 8 bases between. This CDR3 comprises 13 residues. The CDR3 sequence: CAWAESSNQPQHF. The CDR3 DNA reads as TGTGCCTGGGCAGAAAGTAGCAATCAGCCCCAGCATTTT.

The chain joins TRBV5-4 to TRBJ2-5, with D perhaps matching TRBD1 (6 bases). V was clipped by 1 base and J by 5 bases, with 9 bases between them. This CDR3 contains 13 residues. Germline CDR1 reads SGHNT; CDR2 reads YYREEE (reference sequence). The CDR3 bases are TGTGCCAGCAGCTTGAGGGGGTCGGAGACCCAGTACTTC. Protein: CASSLRGSETQYF. Complete variable domain (other parts from reference TRBV5-4 and TRBJ2-5): ETGVTQSPTHLIKTRGQQVTLRCSSQSGHNTVSWYQQALGQGPQFIFQYYREEENGRGNFPPRFSGLQFPNYSSELNVNALELDDSALYLCASSLRGSETQYFGPGTRLLVL.

The CDR3 nucleotides read TGTGCCAGCAGCCAGGGGAATGAGCAGTTCTTC. Amino acids: CASSQGNEQFF. V and J are TRBV28 and TRBJ2-1; possibly TRBD1 for D (6 bases). CDR1 MDHEN and CDR2 SYDVKM come from the germline V gene. The CDR3 contains 11 residues. The V gene lost 6 bases and the J gene lost 7 bases, with 7 bases spanning the gap.

This sequence joins TRBV5-1 and TRBJ1-4, with D perhaps matching TRBD1 (5 bases). This CDR3 comprises 13 residues. V was pared by 1 base and J by 8 bases, with 9 bases between. Germline V CDR1 and CDR2: SGHRS, YFSETQ. This CDR3 reads CASSLSRAEKLFF. Written as DNA, the CDR3 is TGCGCCAGCAGCTTGTCCAGGGCGGAAAAACTGTTTTTT.

This clone was counted between two and nine times. The chain joins TRBV29-1 to TRBJ2-7; TRBD1 agrees at 7 bases. The CDR3 runs to 17 residues. The V gene's germline CDR1 is SQVTM and CDR2 ANQGSEA. Trimming took 0 bases from V and 3 from J; bases not matched to a gene: 14. This CDR3 is CSVEDQSPRQGGYEQYF. CDR3 sequence (DNA): TGCAGCGTTGAAGATCAGAGTCCCCGACAGGGCGGCTACGAGCAGTACTTC.